The rows below give T cell receptor beta chains drawn from one sample of a study of Graves' ophthalmopathy and Graves' hyperthyroidism. TCRdb called the multiplex PCR reads again in MiXCR, with one record for every CDR3 protein. Of under 350,000 distinct CDR3 sequences listed, 17% are singletons. Material for sequencing was peripheral blood. The receptor set was obtained from an adult man with Graves' ophthalmopathy. CDR3s include the opening cysteine and the closing phenylalanine or tryptophan. Each record gives: J gene, D gene, V gene, clone size, CDR3 protein, CDR3 DNA. A D gene is named only where the DNA matches it firmly. The size of a clone is reported for some rows only, either as once, few or many, or as a class for expanded clones.

TRBJ2-5 | TRBD2 | TRBV19 | many | CASSTGTTAETQYF | TGTGCCAGTAGTACCGGGACTACTGCCGAGACCCAGTACTTC
TRBJ2-7 | - | TRBV7-2 | many | CASSLSVTGNEQYF | TGTGCCAGCAGCTTATCCGTAACAGGCAACGAGCAGTACTTC
TRBJ1-5 | - | TRBV6-1 | - | CASSHRGGREGGQPQHF | TGTGCCAGCAGCCATAGGGGAGGCAGGGAGGGCGGTCAGCCCCAGCATTTT
TRBJ1-2 | - | TRBV12-3/TRBV12-4 | many | CASSFAVGDYGYTF | TGTGCCAGCAGTTTCGCCGTGGGTGACTATGGCTACACCTTC
TRBJ1-1 | - | TRBV7-9 | many | CASSLGQVRTEAFF | TGTGCCAGCAGCTTAGGGCAGGTCAGGACTGAAGCTTTCTTT
TRBJ2-7 | - | TRBV29-1 | many | CSVGRAYEQYF | TGCAGCGTGGGCAGGGCCTACGAGCAGTACTTC
TRBJ1-5 | TRBD1 | TRBV4-1 | many | CASSPRQGGNQPQHF | TGCGCCAGCAGCCCGCGACAGGGTGGCAATCAGCCCCAGCATTTT
TRBJ2-5 | - | TRBV20-1 | few | CSATQKGDQETQYF | TGCAGTGCTACCCAAAAGGGCGACCAAGAGACCCAGTACTTC
TRBJ2-7 | TRBD1 | TRBV7-6 | - | CASSFAGQGFNEQYF | TGTGCCAGCAGCTTCGCCGGACAGGGGTTCAACGAGCAGTACTTC
TRBJ2-2 | - | TRBV28 | - | CASSTLDTGSGELFF | TGTGCCAGCAGTACCCTTGATACAGGTAGCGGGGAGCTGTTTTTT
TRBJ1-6 | - | TRBV6-2/TRBV6-3 | many | CASSRTTGLIRPLHF | TGTGCCAGCAGTCGGACGACAGGACTAATTCGGCCCCTCCACTTT
TRBJ2-7 | TRBD2 | TRBV2 | many | CASRGDGGSGSFEEQYF | TGTGCCAGCCGAGGAGACGGAGGTAGCGGGTCTTTTGAGGAGCAGTACTTC
TRBJ2-2 | TRBD2 | TRBV11-2 | many | CASSPRPSGTNTGELFF | TGTGCCAGCAGCCCTAGGCCTAGCGGTACGAACACCGGGGAGCTGTTTTTT
TRBJ1-1 | - | TRBV18 | many | CASSLTGFNTEAFF | TGTGCCAGCTCACTTACAGGGTTCAACACTGAAGCTTTCTTT
TRBJ2-2 | TRBD2 | TRBV5-1 | many | CASSLDVASGRLVQELFF | TGCGCCAGCAGCTTGGACGTGGCTAGCGGGAGGTTGGTCCAGGAGCTGTTTTTT
TRBJ1-5 | TRBD1 | TRBV3-1 | many | CASSLRQGANQPQHF | TGTGCCAGCAGCTTGCGGCAGGGGGCGAATCAGCCCCAGCATTTT
TRBJ1-5 | TRBD1 | TRBV11-2 | many | CASSSGTGGSGGNQPQHF | TGTGCCAGCAGCTCCGGGACAGGGGGCTCTGGTGGCAATCAGCCCCAGCATTTT
TRBJ2-7 | - | TRBV2 | many | CASSEISEQYF | TGTGCCAGCAGTGAGATTAGCGAGCAGTACTTC
TRBJ1-5 | TRBD1 | TRBV20-1 | many | CSARATGPNQPQHF | TGCAGTGCTAGAGCGACAGGGCCGAATCAGCCCCAGCATTTT
TRBJ2-7 | TRBD2 | TRBV28 | many | CASSSSSGRRYEQYF | TGTGCCAGCAGTTCATCTAGCGGGAGGCGCTACGAGCAGTACTTC
TRBJ2-7 | - | TRBV15 | many | CATSRGRGSYEQYF | TGTGCCACCAGCAGAGGCAGGGGCTCCTACGAGCAGTACTTC
TRBJ1-2 | - | TRBV6-4 | - | CASSQGSDGYTF | TGTGCCAGCAGCCAGGGGAGCGATGGCTACACCTTC
TRBJ1-1 | - | TRBV29-1 | many | CSVEAPAFF | TGCAGCGTTGAAGCCCCTGCTTTCTTT
TRBJ2-2 | TRBD2 | TRBV12-3/TRBV12-4 | many | CASSLPTRLSGRAEAGELFF | TGTGCCAGCAGTTTACCCACAAGACTAAGCGGGAGGGCCGAAGCCGGGGAGCTGTTTTTT
TRBJ2-5 | TRBD2 | TRBV6-2/TRBV6-3 | - | CASSYSSSGETQYF | TGTGCCAGCAGTTACTCGTCTAGCGGAGAGACCCAGTACTTC
TRBJ2-5 | - | TRBV4-1 | many | CASRTRFDRQETQYF | TGCGCCAGCAGGACCAGGTTCGACCGCCAAGAGACCCAGTACTTC
TRBJ2-2 | - | TRBV11-2 | many | CASSQSVIGGVRTGELFF | TGTGCCAGCAGCCAATCCGTGATCGGGGGAGTTAGGACCGGGGAGCTGTTTTTT
TRBJ2-7 | TRBD2 | TRBV19 | many | CASRQGLAGSYEQYF | TGTGCCAGTAGGCAGGGACTAGCGGGTTCCTACGAGCAGTACTTC
TRBJ1-5 | - | TRBV9 | many | CASSVEGTRGQPQHF | TGTGCCAGCAGCGTAGAAGGGACCAGGGGCCAGCCCCAGCATTTT
TRBJ2-5 | - | TRBV9 | many | CASSVTSRETQYF | TGTGCCAGCAGCGTAACTAGCAGAGAGACCCAGTACTTC
TRBJ2-7 | - | TRBV5-1 | many | CASSLDPVGVSYEQYF | TGCGCCAGCAGCTTGGACCCAGTGGGGGTCTCCTACGAGCAGTACTTC
TRBJ2-2 | - | TRBV6-4 | many | CASSARSPGTGELFF | TGTGCCAGCAGTGCACGGAGCCCGGGAACCGGGGAGCTGTTTTTT
TRBJ2-2 | TRBD1 | TRBV19 | many | CASSLGTGGTGELFF | TGTGCCAGTAGTCTCGGGACAGGGGGCACCGGGGAGCTGTTTTTT
TRBJ2-7 | TRBD1 | TRBV6-5 | many | CASSSTGTGNYEQYF | TGTGCCAGCAGTTCGACGGGGACAGGAAACTACGAGCAGTACTTC
TRBJ2-4 | - | TRBV5-4 | many | CASSLGGWRQKNIQYF | TGTGCCAGCAGCTTGGGCGGTTGGCGGCAGAAAAACATTCAGTACTTC
TRBJ1-5 | - | TRBV7-8 | few | CASSPGDRNQPQHF | TGTGCCAGCAGCCCAGGGGACCGCAATCAGCCCCAGCATTTT
TRBJ2-7 | TRBD1 | TRBV7-9 | many | CASGQDSYEQYF | TGTGCCAGCGGACAGGATTCCTACGAGCAGTACTTC
TRBJ2-7 | TRBD2 | TRBV6-1 | many | CASRRPSGSSYEQYF | TGTGCCAGCAGGAGGCCAAGCGGGAGCTCCTACGAGCAGTACTTC
TRBJ1-2 | TRBD1 | TRBV28 | many | CASSPPDRPNDYGYTF | TGTGCCAGCAGCCCCCCGGACAGGCCGAATGACTATGGCTACACCTTC
TRBJ2-7 | - | TRBV6-2/TRBV6-3 | few | CASTPGGAGSEGYEQYF | TGTGCCAGCACCCCCGGAGGGGCGGGCTCGGAAGGCTACGAGCAGTACTTC
TRBJ1-2 | TRBD1 | TRBV13 | many | CASSLRGDSHNYGYTF | TGTGCCAGCAGCTTAAGGGGGGACAGCCATAACTATGGCTACACCTTC
TRBJ1-2 | - | TRBV18 | few | CASSPGQEDGYTF | TGTGCCAGCTCACCGGGTCAGGAGGATGGCTACACCTTC
TRBJ2-7 | - | TRBV5-1 | - | CASSPRASSSYEQYF | TGCGCCAGCAGCCCCCGGGCCTCCAGCTCCTACGAGCAGTACTTC
TRBJ2-5 | TRBD1 | TRBV20-1 | many | CSARTGGKETQYF | TGCAGTGCTCGGACAGGGGGCAAGGAGACCCAGTACTTC
TRBJ1-5 | - | TRBV5-1 | many | CASSLDTNQPQHF | TGTGCCAGCAGTTTAGACACAAATCAGCCCCAGCATTTT